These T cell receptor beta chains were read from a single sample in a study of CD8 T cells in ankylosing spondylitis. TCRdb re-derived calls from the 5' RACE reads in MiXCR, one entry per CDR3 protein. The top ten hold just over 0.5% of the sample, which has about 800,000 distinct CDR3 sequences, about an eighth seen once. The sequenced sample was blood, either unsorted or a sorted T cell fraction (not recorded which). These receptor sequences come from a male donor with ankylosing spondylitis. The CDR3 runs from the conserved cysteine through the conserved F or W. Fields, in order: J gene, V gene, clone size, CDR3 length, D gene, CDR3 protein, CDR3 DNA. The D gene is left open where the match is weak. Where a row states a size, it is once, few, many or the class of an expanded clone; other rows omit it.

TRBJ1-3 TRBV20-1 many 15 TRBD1 CSAAGGFLGGNTIYF TGCAGTGCTGCAGGGGGTTTCCTCGGGGGAAACACCATATATTTT
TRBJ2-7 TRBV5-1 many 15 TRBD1 CASRQPGQTSYEQYF TGCGCCAGCAGGCAGCCGGGACAGACGTCCTACGAGCAGTACTTC
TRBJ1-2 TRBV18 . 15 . CASSPRYGQNYGYTF TGTGCCAGCTCACCGAGATATGGACAGAACTATGGCTACACCTTC
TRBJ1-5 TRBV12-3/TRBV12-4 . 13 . CASSPVQSRPQHF TGTGCCAGCAGCCCGGTACAGTCGCGGCCCCAGCATTTT
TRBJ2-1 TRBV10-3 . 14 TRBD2 CATGTSASYNEQFF TGTGCCACCGGGACTAGCGCATCCTACAATGAGCAGTTCTTC
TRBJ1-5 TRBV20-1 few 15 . CSARALEVSNQPQHF TGCAGTGCTAGAGCATTGGAGGTTAGCAATCAGCCCCAGCATTTT
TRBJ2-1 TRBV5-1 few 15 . CASSPLANHGNEQFF TGCGCCAGCAGCCCCCTAGCCAACCACGGGAATGAGCAGTTCTTC
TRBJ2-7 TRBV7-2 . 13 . CASSLVASLEQYF TGTGCCAGCAGCTTAGTAGCTAGCCTCGAGCAGTACTTC
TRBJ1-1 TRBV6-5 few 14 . CASSYERGHTEAFF TGTGCCAGCAGTTACGAACGGGGACACACTGAAGCTTTCTTT
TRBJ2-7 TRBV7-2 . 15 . CASSWLGTPQYEQYF TGTGCCAGCAGCTGGCTCGGGACTCCCCAGTACGAGCAGTACTTC
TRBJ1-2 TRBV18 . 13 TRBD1 CASSPGQVDGYTF TGTGCCAGCTCACCCGGACAGGTCGACGGCTACACCTTC
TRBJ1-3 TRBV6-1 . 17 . CASSEISIQFAGNTIYF TGTGCCAGCAGTGAAATTTCAATCCAATTTGCTGGAAACACCATATATTTT
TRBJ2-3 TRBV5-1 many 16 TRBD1 CASSHWDRGGTDTQYF TGCGCCAGCAGCCATTGGGACAGGGGAGGCACAGATACGCAGTATTTT
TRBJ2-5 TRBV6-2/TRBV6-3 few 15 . CASSYRAGDQETQYF TGTGCCAGCAGTTACCGGGCAGGCGACCAAGAGACCCAGTACTTC
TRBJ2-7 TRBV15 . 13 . CATSREGHYEQYF TGTGCCACCAGCAGAGAGGGGCACTACGAGCAGTACTTC
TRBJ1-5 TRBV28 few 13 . CASSLGQHQPQHF TGTGCCAGCAGTTTAGGTCAGCATCAGCCCCAGCATTTT
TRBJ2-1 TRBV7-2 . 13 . CASSLSGNREQFF TGTGCCAGCAGCTTGAGTGGGAACAGGGAGCAGTTCTTC
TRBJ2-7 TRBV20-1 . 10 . CSAFLYEQYF TGCAGTGCTTTTCTGTACGAGCAGTACTTC
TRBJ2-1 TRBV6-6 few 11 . CASSQVFEQFF TGTGCCAGCAGTCAAGTATTTGAGCAGTTCTTC
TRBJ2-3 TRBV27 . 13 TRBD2 CASSLLAGHTQYF TGTGCCAGCAGTCTCCTAGCGGGACATACGCAGTATTTT
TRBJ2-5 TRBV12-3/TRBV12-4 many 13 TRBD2 CASRESGGNSKYF TGTGCCAGCAGGGAGAGCGGGGGGAACTCGAAGTACTTC
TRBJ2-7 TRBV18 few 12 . CASSPRIYEQYF TGTGCCAGCTCACCTCGGATCTACGAGCAGTACTTC